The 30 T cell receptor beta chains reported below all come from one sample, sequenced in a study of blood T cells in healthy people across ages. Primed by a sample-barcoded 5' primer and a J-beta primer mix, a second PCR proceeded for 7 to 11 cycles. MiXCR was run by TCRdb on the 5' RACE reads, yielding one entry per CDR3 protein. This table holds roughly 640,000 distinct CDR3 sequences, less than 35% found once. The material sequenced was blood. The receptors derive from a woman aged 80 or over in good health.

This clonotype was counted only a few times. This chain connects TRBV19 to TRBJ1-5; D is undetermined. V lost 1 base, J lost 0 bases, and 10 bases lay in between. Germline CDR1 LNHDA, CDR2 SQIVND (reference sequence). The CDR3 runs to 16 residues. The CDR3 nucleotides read TGTGCCAGTAGTATAGCCCTGACTTATAGCAATCAGCCCCAGCATTTT. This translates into CASSIALTYSNQPQHF.

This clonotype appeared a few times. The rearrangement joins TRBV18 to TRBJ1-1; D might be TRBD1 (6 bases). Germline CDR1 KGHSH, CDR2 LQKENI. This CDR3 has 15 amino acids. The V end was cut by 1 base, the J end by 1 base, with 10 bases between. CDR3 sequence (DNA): TGTGCCAGCTCACCACTCAGGGGCCGGAACACTGAAGCTTTCTTT. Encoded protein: CASSPLRGRNTEAFF.

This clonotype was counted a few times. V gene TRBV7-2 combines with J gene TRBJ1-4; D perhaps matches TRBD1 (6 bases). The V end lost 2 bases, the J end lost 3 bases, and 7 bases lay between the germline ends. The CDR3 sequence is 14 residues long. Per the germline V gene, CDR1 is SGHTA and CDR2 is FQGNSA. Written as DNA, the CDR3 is TGTGCCAGCAGCTTAACAGGGCCTAATGAAAAACTGTTTTTT. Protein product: CASSLTGPNEKLFF. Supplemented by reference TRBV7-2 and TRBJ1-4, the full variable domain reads GAGVSQSPSNKVTEKGKDVELRCDPISGHTALYWYRQSLGQGLEFLIYFQGNSAPDKSGLPSDRFSAERTGGSVSTLTIQRTQQEDSAVYLCASSLTGPNEKLFFGSGTQLSVL.

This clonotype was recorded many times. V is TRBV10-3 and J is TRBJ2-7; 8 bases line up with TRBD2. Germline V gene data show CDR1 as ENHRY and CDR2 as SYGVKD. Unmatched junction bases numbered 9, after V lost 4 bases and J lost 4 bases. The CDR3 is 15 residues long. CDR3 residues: CAISVGAGGEYEQYF. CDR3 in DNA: TGTGCCATCAGTGTCGGGGCGGGAGGCGAATACGAGCAGTACTTC.

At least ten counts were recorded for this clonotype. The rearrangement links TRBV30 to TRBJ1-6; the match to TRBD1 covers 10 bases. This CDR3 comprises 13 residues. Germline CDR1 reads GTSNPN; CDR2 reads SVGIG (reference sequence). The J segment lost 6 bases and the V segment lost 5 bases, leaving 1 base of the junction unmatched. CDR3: CAWRDRGNSPLHF. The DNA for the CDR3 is TGTGCCTGGCGGGACAGGGGTAATTCACCCCTCCACTTT.

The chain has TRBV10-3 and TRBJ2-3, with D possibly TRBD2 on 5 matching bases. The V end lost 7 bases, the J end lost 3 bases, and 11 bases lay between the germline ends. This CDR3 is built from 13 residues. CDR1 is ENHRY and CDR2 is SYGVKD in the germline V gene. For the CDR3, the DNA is TGTGCCATCACTAGCATGGGAACAGATACGCAGTATTTT. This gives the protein CAITSMGTDTQYF.

The CDR3 spells CSARDERSGRPQHF. The CDR3 nucleotides read TGCAGTGCTAGAGATGAACGGTCAGGACGGCCCCAGCATTTT. The chain employs TRBV20-1 and TRBJ1-5, with D unclear. The CDR3 has 14 residues. The V gene's germline CDR1 is DFQATT and CDR2 SNEGSKA (reference sequence). Trimming pared 0 bases from V and 9 bases from J, leaving 15 bases between.

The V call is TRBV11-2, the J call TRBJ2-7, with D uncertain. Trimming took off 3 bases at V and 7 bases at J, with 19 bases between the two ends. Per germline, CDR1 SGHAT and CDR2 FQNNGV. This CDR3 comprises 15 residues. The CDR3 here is CASSFYLDPYNEQYF. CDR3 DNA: TGTGCCAGCAGCTTCTATCTGGACCCCTACAATGAGCAGTACTTC.

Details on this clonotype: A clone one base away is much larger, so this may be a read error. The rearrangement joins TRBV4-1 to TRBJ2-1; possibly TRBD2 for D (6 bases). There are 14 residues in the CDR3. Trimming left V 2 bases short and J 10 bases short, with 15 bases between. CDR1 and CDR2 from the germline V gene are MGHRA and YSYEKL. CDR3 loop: CASSQPGLGREQFF. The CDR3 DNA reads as TGCGCCAGCAGCCAACCGGGACTGGGGAGAGAGCAGTTCTTC.

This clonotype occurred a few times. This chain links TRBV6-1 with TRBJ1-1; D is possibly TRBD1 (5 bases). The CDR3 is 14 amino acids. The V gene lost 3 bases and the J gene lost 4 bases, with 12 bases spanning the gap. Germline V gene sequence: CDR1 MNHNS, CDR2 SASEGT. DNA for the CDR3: TGTGCCAGCAGTGATTTCACAGGATCCACTGAAGCTTTCTTT. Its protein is CASSDFTGSTEAFF.

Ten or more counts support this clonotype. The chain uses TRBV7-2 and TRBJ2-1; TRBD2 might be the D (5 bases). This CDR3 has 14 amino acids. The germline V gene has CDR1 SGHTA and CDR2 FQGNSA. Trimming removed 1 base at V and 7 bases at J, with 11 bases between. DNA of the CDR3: TGTGCCAGCAGCTTAGATAGGACTCCAAATGAGCAGTTCTTC. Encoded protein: CASSLDRTPNEQFF.

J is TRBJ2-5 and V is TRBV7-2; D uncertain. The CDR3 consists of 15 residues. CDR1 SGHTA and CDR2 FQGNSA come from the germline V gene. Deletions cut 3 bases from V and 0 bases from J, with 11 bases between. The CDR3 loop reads CASSFSGQNQETQYF. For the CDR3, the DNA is TGTGCCAGCAGCTTCTCGGGCCAAAACCAAGAGACCCAGTACTTC.

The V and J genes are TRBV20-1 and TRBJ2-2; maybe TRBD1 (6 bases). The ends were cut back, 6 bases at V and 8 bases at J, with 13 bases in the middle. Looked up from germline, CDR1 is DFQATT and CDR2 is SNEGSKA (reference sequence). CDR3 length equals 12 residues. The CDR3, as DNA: TGCAGTGCCAGGGGCCTTTCGGGGGAGCTGTTTTTT. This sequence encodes CSARGLSGELFF.

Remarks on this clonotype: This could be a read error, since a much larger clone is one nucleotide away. In nucleotides, the CDR3 is TGTGCCAGCAGTTACGACGTCTGCGAGCAGTACTTC. Protein product: CASSYDVCEQYF. The genes are TRBV6-6 and TRBJ2-7, with D unclear. Per the germline V gene, CDR1 is MNHNY and CDR2 is SVGAGI (reference sequence). V lost 2 bases, J lost 6 bases, and 8 bases lay in between. The CDR3 has 12 amino acids.

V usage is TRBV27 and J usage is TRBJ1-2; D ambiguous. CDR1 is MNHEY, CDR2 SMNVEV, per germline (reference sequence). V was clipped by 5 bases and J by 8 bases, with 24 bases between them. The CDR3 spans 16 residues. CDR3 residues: CASSPEDGSKLGGYTF. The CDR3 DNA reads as TGTGCCAGCAGTCCGGAGGACGGGTCCAAACTGGGGGGCTACACCTTC.

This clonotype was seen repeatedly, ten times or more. The CDR3, as DNA: TGTGCCAGCAGTGGCTCCGAGGAGCCCTCCTATGGCTACACCTTC. As protein: CASSGSEEPSYGYTF. The V gene is TRBV6-5, the J gene TRBJ1-2, with D uncertain. Germline CDR1 MNHEY, CDR2 SVGAGI. The ends were cut back, 5 bases at V and 4 bases at J, with 17 bases in the middle. The CDR3 runs to 15 residues.

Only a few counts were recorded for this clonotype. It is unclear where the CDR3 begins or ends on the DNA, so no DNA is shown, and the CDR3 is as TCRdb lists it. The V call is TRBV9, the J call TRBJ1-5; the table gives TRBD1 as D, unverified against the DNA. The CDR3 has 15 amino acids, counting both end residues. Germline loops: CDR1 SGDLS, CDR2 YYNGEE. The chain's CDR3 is CASSVGPGGSRPQHF.

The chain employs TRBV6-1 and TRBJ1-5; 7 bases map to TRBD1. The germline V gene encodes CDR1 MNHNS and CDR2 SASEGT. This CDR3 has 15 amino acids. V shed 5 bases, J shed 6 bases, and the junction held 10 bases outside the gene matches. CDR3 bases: TGTGCCAGCAGTCAGGAAGGGGGCTGGGGTCAGCCCCAGCATTTT. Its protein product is CASSQEGGWGQPQHF.

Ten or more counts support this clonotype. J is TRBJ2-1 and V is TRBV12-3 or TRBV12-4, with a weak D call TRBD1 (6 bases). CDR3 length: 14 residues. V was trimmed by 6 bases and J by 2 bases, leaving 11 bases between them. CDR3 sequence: CASSLTGPYNEQFF. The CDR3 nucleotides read TGTGCCAGCAGCCTGACAGGCCCCTACAATGAGCAGTTCTTC.

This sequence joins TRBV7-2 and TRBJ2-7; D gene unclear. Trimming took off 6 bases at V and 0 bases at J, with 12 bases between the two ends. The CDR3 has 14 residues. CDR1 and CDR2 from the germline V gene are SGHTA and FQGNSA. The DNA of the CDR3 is TGTGCCAGCAGTTGGACCACAAGCTCCTACGAGCAGTACTTC. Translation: CASSWTTSSYEQYF.

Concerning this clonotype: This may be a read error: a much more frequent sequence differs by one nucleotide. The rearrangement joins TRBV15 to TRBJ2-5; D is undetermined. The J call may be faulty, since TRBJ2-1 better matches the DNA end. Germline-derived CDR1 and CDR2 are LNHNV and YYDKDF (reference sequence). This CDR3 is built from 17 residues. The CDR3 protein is CATSRARAVKIQETQFF. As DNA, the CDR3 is TGTGCCACCAGCAGAGCCCGGGCAGTAAAGATTCAAGAGACCCAGTTCTTC.

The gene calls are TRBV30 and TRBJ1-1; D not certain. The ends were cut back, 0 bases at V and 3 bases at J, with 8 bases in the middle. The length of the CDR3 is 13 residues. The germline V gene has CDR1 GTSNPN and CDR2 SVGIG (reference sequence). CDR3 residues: CAWSVSGHTEAFF. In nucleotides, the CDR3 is TGTGCCTGGAGTGTATCAGGTCACACTGAAGCTTTCTTT.

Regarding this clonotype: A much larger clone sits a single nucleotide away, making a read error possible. CDR3 DNA: TGTGCCTGCAGCATAGGGCGGGGGCGGAGTAATGAGCAGTTCTTC. This codes for CACSIGRGRSNEQFF. J is TRBJ2-1 and V is TRBV13, with D perhaps matching TRBD2 (7 bases). The length of the CDR3 is 15 residues. In germline, CDR1 is PRHDT, CDR2 FYEKMQ (reference sequence).

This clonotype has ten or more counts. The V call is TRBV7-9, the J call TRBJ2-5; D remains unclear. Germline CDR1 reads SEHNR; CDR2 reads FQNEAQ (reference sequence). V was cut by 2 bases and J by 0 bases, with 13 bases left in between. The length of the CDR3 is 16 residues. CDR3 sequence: CASSLFLERNQETQYF. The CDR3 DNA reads TGTGCCAGCAGCTTATTCTTGGAGAGGAACCAAGAGACCCAGTACTTC.

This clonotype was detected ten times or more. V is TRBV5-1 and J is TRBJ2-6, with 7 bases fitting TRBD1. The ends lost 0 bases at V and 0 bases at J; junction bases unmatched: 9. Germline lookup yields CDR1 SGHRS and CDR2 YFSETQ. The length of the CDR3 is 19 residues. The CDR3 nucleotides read TGCGCCAGCAGCTTGGGGGTAGGGGACAGCCCCTCTGGGGCCAACGTCCTGACTTTC. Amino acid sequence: CASSLGVGDSPSGANVLTF.

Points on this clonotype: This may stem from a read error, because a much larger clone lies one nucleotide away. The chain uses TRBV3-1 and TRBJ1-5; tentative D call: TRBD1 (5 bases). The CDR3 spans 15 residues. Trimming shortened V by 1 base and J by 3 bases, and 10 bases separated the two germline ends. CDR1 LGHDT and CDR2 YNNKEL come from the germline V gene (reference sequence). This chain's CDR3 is CASSQGQQDNQPQHF. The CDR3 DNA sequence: TGTGCCAGCAGCCAAGGACAGCAGGACAATCAGCCCCAGCATTTT.

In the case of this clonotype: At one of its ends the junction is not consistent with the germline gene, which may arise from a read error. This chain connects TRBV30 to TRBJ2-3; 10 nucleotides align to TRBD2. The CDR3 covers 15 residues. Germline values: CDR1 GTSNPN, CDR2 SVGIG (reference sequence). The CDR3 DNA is TGTGCCTGGAGGGGACTAGCGTTTGGCACATATACGCAGTATTTT. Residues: CAWRGLAFGTYTQYF.

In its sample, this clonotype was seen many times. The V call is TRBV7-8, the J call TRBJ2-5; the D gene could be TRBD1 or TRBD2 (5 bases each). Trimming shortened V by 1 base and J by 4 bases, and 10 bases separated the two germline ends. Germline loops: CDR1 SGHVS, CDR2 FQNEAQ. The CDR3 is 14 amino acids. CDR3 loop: CASSLDPGRETQYF. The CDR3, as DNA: TGTGCCAGCAGCTTAGACCCAGGGAGAGAGACCCAGTACTTC.

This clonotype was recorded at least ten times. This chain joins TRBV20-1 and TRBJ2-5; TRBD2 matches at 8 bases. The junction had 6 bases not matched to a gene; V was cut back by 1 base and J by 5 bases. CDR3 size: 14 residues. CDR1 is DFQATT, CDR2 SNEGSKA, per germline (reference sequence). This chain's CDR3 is CSARGLAIWETQYF. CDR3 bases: TGCAGTGCTAGAGGACTAGCGATTTGGGAGACCCAGTACTTC.

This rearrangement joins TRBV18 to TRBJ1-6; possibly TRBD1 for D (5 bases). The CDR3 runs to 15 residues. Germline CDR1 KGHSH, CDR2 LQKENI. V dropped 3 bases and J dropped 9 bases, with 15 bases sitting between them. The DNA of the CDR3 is TGTGCCAGCTCACCTGAGGGAGGGAGGGGTTCACCCCTCCACTTT. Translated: CASSPEGGRGSPLHF.